These T cell receptor beta chains were read from a single sample in a study of response to subunit inactivated influenza vaccine. One entry per CDR3 protein results from TCRdb running MiXCR on the RT-PCR reads. The sample includes around 750,000 distinct CDR3 sequences, less than 25% of them seen just once. Sequenced material: PBMCs from blood, taken 4 to 6 days after vaccination. Receptors were obtained from a man in his fifties or sixties who received an inactivated influenza vaccine. The CDR3 runs from the conserved cysteine through the conserved F or W. The D gene is left open where the match is weak. Clone size is given for some rows only: seen once, a few or many times, or a class if the clone is expanded.

d_call,v_call,clone_size,j_call,cdr3_nt,cdr3_aa
-,TRBV4-1,once,TRBJ1-2,TGCGCCAGCAGCCAAGGGTGGCAGACGACAGACTATGGCTACACCTTC,CASSQGWQTTDYGYTF
TRBD1,TRBV20-1,few,TRBJ1-4,TGCAGTGCTAGAGACCGGACAGGGGGAGCTAATGAAAAACTGTTTTTT,CSARDRTGGANEKLFF
-,TRBV12-3/TRBV12-4,many,TRBJ2-3,TGTGCCAGCAGTTTACAACCATTGGGCACAGATACGCAGTATTTT,CASSLQPLGTDTQYF
-,TRBV12-3/TRBV12-4,-,TRBJ1-6,TGTGCCAGCAGTTTATATCCCAAAGGGCACTCACCCCTCCACTTT,CASSLYPKGHSPLHF
-,TRBV2,-,TRBJ2-1,TGTGCCAGCAGTGATAGTCTACAGGGCTACAATGAGCAGTTCTTC,CASSDSLQGYNEQFF
-,TRBV7-6,-,TRBJ2-1,TGTGCCAGCAGCCCCACGGGGGTAGACAATGAGCAGTTCTTC,CASSPTGVDNEQFF
-,TRBV19,-,TRBJ2-7,TGTGCCAGTAGTATCAGTCCCCAACTGGTTGCCGAGCAGTACTTC,CASSISPQLVAEQYF
-,TRBV12-3/TRBV12-4,-,TRBJ2-7,TGTGCCAGATCACGGGCAAAGGACGGTCTCTACGAGCAGTACTTC,CARSRAKDGLYEQYF
TRBD2,TRBV27,-,TRBJ2-1,TGTGCCAGCAGTTTATTAGCGGGGCCCGGGAGGAATGAGCAGTTCTTC,CASSLLAGPGRNEQFF
TRBD2,TRBV5-5,few,TRBJ2-7,TGTGCCAGCAGCTTCCAAGCGGGAGGGCCAGGAGAGCAGTACTTC,CASSFQAGGPGEQYF
-,TRBV20-1,-,TRBJ2-5,TGCAGTGCTTCCGGACAGATAAGATTAAGCCAAGAGACCCAGTACTTC,CSASGQIRLSQETQYF
-,TRBV12-3/TRBV12-4,many,TRBJ2-7,TGTGCCAGCAAAAGGACAGACAACTACGAGCAGTACTTC,CASKRTDNYEQYF
TRBD2,TRBV7-3,-,TRBJ2-2,TGTGCCAGCAGCCTGGGACTAGCGGGAGGGCCCGCCGGGGAGCTGTTTTTT,CASSLGLAGGPAGELFF
-,TRBV9,-,TRBJ1-6,TGTGCCAGCAGCGTAGGAGGGGGAGGCAATTCACCCCTCCACTTT,CASSVGGGGNSPLHF
TRBD1,TRBV29-1,-,TRBJ2-7,TGCAGCGTTGAAGATGGACAGGGGGACGAGCAGTACTTC,CSVEDGQGDEQYF
TRBD1,TRBV4-3,-,TRBJ2-7,TGCGCCAGCAGCCAAACGACAGGGGAAACCTACGAGCAGTACTTC,CASSQTTGETYEQYF
TRBD2,TRBV20-1,-,TRBJ2-1,TGCAGTGCTAGAGATTTTTTAGCGGGAGACAATGAGCAGTTCTTC,CSARDFLAGDNEQFF
-,TRBV6-2/TRBV6-3,-,TRBJ2-5,TGTGCCAGCAGTTCTGGGACCCGAGAGACCCAGTACTTC,CASSSGTRETQYF
-,TRBV6-6,few,TRBJ2-4,TGTGCCAGCAGGTACCCACCCAACATTCAGTACTTC,CASRYPPNIQYF
-,TRBV5-1,-,TRBJ2-3,TGCGCCAGCAGCTTGACTGGGACAAGGGAAGATACGCAGTATTTT,CASSLTGTREDTQYF
-,TRBV11-2,few,TRBJ1-2,TGTGCCAGCAGCCAAAGCCGGGATTTGAGCTATGGCTACACCTTC,CASSQSRDLSYGYTF
TRBD2,TRBV20-1,few,TRBJ2-7,TGCAGTGCTAGAGTATTAGCGGGAGACGAGCAGTACTTC,CSARVLAGDEQYF
TRBD1,TRBV12-3/TRBV12-4,many,TRBJ2-1,TGTGCCAGCAGTTACTCGGGACAGCCAGGGAAGGAGCAGTTCTTC,CASSYSGQPGKEQFF
-,TRBV28,-,TRBJ1-5,TGTGCCAGCAGTCTACCGGGAAGTAGCAATCAGCCCCAGCATTTT,CASSLPGSSNQPQHF
-,TRBV28,once,TRBJ1-1,TGTGCCAGCAGGCCTACATGGAACACTGAAGCTTTCTTT,CASRPTWNTEAFF
-,TRBV5-1,-,TRBJ2-7,TGCGCCAGCAGCTTGTTCGGCGGTGGGCAGGCCTACGAGCAGTACTTC,CASSLFGGGQAYEQYF